The 8 T cell receptor beta chains given below trace back to one sample, sequenced in a study of T cell responses to AZD1222 COVID-19 vaccine. Sequencing was performed with immunoSEQ multiplex PCR; in TCRdb, only in-frame clones are kept and a portion is missing. The sample holds around 100,000 clones, about 86% seen once. The material sequenced was peripheral blood, taken on day 0 of AZD1222 vaccination. Receptor source: an adult in good health.

The gene calls are TRBV19 and TRBJ2-7, with TRBD1 matching over 9 bases. The CDR3 contains 14 residues. V gave up 4 bases and J gave up 5 bases; unmatched junction bases: 6. CDR1 and CDR2 (germline): LNHDA, SQIVND (reference sequence). In nucleotides, the CDR3 is TGTGCCAGTAGTAGGGGACAGGGACTCCACGAGCAGTACTTC. This codes for CASSRGQGLHEQYF.

This clone was seen only a few times. V is TRBV7-6 and J is TRBJ1-4; 10 bases match TRBD1. The CDR3 covers 17 residues. Germline CDR1 SGHVS, CDR2 FNYEAQ. V trimming: 5 bases; J trimming: 3 bases; junction bases outside the gene matches: 9. The CDR3 sequence is CASSLEGQGRPNEKLFF. CDR3 DNA: TGTGCCAGCAGCCTAGAGGGACAGGGGAGGCCTAATGAAAAACTGTTTTTT. The variable domain in full, completed from reference TRBV7-6 and TRBJ1-4, reads GAGVSQSPRYKVTKRGQDVALRCDPISGHVSLYWYRQALGQGPEFLTYFNYEAQQDKSGLPNDRFSAERPEGSISTLTIQRTEQRDSAMYRCASSLEGQGRPNEKLFFGSGTQLSVL.

The chain has TRBV6-2 or TRBV6-3 and TRBJ1-1, with D possibly TRBD1 on 6 matching bases. Germline V gives CDR1 MNHEY, CDR2 SVGEGT. Trimming removed 4 bases from V and 2 bases from J, with 14 bases in between. This CDR3 contains 15 residues. The CDR3 DNA reads as TGTGCCAGCAGTTTCACCGGGACATCAAACACTGAAGCTTTCTTT. Encoded protein: CASSFTGTSNTEAFF.

The chain's CDR3 is CASAAGGGSPLHF. The CDR3 region has the DNA TGCGCCAGCGCCGCCGGTGGTGGCTCACCCCTCCACTTT. The J gene is TRBJ1-6, the V gene TRBV5-1; D gene ambiguous. CDR1 and CDR2 (germline): SGHRS, YFSETQ. The CDR3 consists of 13 residues. Trimming pared 7 bases from V and 10 bases from J, leaving 15 bases between.

This chain links TRBV2 with TRBJ1-5; the D is unclear. V lost 0 bases and J 9 bases, leaving 9 bases between the germline ends. The CDR3 has 13 amino acids. Germline V gene data show CDR1 as SNHLY and CDR2 as FYNNEI. The CDR3 DNA is TGTGCCAGCAGTGAAGCGCCCCGTAGGCCCCAGCATTTT. It encodes CASSEAPRRPQHF.

The chain combines TRBV11-1 with TRBJ2-1, with D unresolved. Trimming stripped 5 bases from V and 9 bases from J, with 14 bases between. From germline, CDR1 is SGHAT and CDR2 FQDESV (reference sequence). The CDR3 has 13 amino acids. CDR3 sequence (DNA): TGTGCCAGCAGCAAAATTGGTCCCGGTGAGCAGTTCTTC. Its translation is CASSKIGPGEQFF.

The chain couples TRBV6-1 to TRBJ1-3, with a weak D call TRBD1 (6 bases). CDR3 length equals 17 residues. CDR1 MNHNS and CDR2 SASEGT come from the germline V gene. Trimming removed 3 bases from V and 1 base from J, with 16 bases in between. The DNA of the CDR3 is TGTGCCAGCAGTGATAGTGCAGGGGCTGATTCTGGAAACACCATATATTTT. Amino acid sequence: CASSDSAGADSGNTIYF.

V gene TRBV5-1 combines with J gene TRBJ2-2, with D maybe TRBD2 (6 bases). Germline values: CDR1 SGHRS, CDR2 YFSETQ. V was pared by 5 bases and J by 4 bases, with 15 bases between. The CDR3 consists of 15 residues. CDR3 sequence: CASRNRGALTGELFF. The CDR3 DNA reads as TGCGCCAGCAGGAATCGCGGGGCACTCACCGGGGAGCTGTTTTTT.